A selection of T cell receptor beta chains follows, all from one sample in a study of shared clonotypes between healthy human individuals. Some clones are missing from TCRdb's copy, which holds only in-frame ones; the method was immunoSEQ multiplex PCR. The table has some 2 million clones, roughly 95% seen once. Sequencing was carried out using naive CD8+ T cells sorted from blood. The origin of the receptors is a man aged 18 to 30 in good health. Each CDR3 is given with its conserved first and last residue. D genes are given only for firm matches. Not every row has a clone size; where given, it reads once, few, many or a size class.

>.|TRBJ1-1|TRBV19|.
TGTGCCACAAGACAATTAATAGGGGAGAACACTGAAGCTTTCTTT
CATRQLIGENTEAFF
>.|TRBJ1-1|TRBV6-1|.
TGTGCCAGCAGTGCCCAGGACGGGAACACTGAAGCTTTCTTT
CASSAQDGNTEAFF
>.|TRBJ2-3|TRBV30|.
TGTGCCTGGAGCGCGGAGAACACAGATACGCAGTATTTT
CAWSAENTDTQYF
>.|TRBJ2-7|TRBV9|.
TGTGCCAGCAGCGCCAGGGGGGGCCCCTACGAGCAGTACTTC
CASSARGGPYEQYF
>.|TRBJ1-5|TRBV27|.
TGTGCCAGCAGTTTATGGGGCAGCCTAGGCCATCAGCCCCAGCATTTT
CASSLWGSLGHQPQHF
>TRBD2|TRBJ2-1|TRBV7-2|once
TGTGCCAGCAGCCCCCAGAGACTAGCGGGAGGGCCGGGGAATGAGCAGTTCTTC
CASSPQRLAGGPGNEQFF
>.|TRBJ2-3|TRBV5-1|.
TGCGCCAGCAGCTCTTACAGGGACACAGATACGCAGTATTTT
CASSSYRDTDTQYF
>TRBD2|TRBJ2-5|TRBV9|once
TGTGCCAGCAGCAGTACACTAGCGGGGGGGCCTGAGACCCAGTACTTC
CASSSTLAGGPETQYF
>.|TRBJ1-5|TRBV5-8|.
TGTGCCAGCAGGGACTGGAATAGCAATCAGCCCCAGCATTTT
CASRDWNSNQPQHF
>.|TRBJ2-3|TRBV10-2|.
TGCGCCAGCAAGAACCTACAGACGACAGATACGCAGTATTTT
CASKNLQTTDTQYF
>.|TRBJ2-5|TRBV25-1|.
TGTGCCAGCAGTGTCAGCAGAGAGACCCAGTACTTC
CASSVSRETQYF
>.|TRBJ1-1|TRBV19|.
TGTGCCAGTAGTGCCGGCATGAACACTGAAGCTTTCTTT
CASSAGMNTEAFF
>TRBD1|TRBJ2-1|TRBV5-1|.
TGCGCCAGCAGCGCCTGGGACAGGGAAGGCTACAATGAGCAGTTCTTC
CASSAWDREGYNEQFF
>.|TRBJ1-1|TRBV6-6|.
TGTGCCAGCAGTTACGTCGAAACTGAAGCTTTCTTT
CASSYVETEAFF
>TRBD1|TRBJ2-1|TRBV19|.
TGTGCCAGTGCCCGGGACAGGGGACCCTACAATGAGCAGTTCTTC
CASARDRGPYNEQFF
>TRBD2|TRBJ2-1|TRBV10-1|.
TGCGCCAGCAGTGAGAAGGGAGGGTCGGACAATGAGCAGTTCTTC
CASSEKGGSDNEQFF
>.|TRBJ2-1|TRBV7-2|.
TGTGCCAGCAGCTTAGGACTAGTCAATGAGCAGTTCTTC
CASSLGLVNEQFF
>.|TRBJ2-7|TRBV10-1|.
TGCGCCAGCAGTGAATCGGTCCCCTACGAGCAGTACTTC
CASSESVPYEQYF
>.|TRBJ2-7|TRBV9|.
TGTGCCAGCAGCGTAGAGGACACCTCCTACGAGCAGTACTTC
CASSVEDTSYEQYF
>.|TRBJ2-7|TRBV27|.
TGTGCCAGCAGGAGGGGCGGATCCCTCTGGGAGCAGTACTTC
CASRRGGSLWEQYF
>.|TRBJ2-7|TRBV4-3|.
TGCGCCAGCAGCCAAGGGGTTCAGGTCTCCTACGAGCAGTACTTC
CASSQGVQVSYEQYF
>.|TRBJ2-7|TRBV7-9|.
TGTGCCAGCAGCTCCGAGGGGGAGGGACAGATTTACGAGCAGTACTTC
CASSSEGEGQIYEQYF
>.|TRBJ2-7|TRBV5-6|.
TGTGCCAGCAGCCCTACCGGGATGTCCTACGAGCAGTACTTC
CASSPTGMSYEQYF
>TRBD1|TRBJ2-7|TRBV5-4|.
TGTGCCAGCAGCTGGGACAGGGATGCCTACGAGCAGTACTTC
CASSWDRDAYEQYF
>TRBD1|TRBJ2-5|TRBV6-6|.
TGTGCCAGCAGTTCCTCCGGGACAGGGAAAGAGACCCAGTACTTC
CASSSSGTGKETQYF
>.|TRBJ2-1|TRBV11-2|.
TGTGCCAGCAGCTATGTAGGAGAGCAGTTCTTC
CASSYVGEQFF
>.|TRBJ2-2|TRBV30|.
TGTGCCTGGGTGGGAGACACCGGGGAGCTGTTTTTT
CAWVGDTGELFF
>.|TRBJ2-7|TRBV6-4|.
TGTGCCAGCAGTGAGGGGCCAACCTACGAGCAGTACTTC
CASSEGPTYEQYF
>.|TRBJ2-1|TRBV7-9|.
TGTGCCAGCAGCGTTACAGACGCCAATGAGCAGTTCTTC
CASSVTDANEQFF
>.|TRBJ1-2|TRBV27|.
TGTGCCAGCAGTCGACTACCTAACTATGGCTACACCTTC
CASSRLPNYGYTF
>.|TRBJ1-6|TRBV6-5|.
TGTGCCACCGCCGGGACTAATAATTCACCCCTCCACTTT
CATAGTNNSPLHF
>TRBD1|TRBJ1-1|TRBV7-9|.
TGTGCCAGCAGCTTAGGATGGCGGACAGGGGAGGGCACTGAAGCTTTCTTT
CASSLGWRTGEGTEAFF
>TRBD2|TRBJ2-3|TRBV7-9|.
TGTGCCAGCAGCACCCAAGCGGGGAAGACAGATACGCAGTATTTT
CASSTQAGKTDTQYF
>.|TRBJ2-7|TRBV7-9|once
TGTGCCAGCAGCTTAGTCGGGGCCCCCACCCCATACGAGCAGTACTTC
CASSLVGAPTPYEQYF
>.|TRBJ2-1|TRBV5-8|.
TGTGCCAGCAGCTTGAAACTCACGCCGTACAATGAGCAGTTCTTC
CASSLKLTPYNEQFF
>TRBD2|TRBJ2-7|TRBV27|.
TGTGCCAGCAGAATAGCGGGAGCCTCCTACGAGCAGTACTTC
CASRIAGASYEQYF
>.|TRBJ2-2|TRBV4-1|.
TGCGCCAGCAGCCAGGTGGGCAAAACCGGGGAGCTGTTTTTT
CASSQVGKTGELFF
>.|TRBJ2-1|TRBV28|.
TGTGCCAGCAGTTTAGAGCCCTCCTACAATGAGCAGTTCTTC
CASSLEPSYNEQFF
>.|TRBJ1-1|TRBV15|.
TGTGCCACCAGCAGAGATTGGGGGGGAACTTCTGAAGCTTTCTTT
CATSRDWGGTSEAFF
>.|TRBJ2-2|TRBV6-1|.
TGTGCCAGCAGTGAAGCCGGGTGGGTGAGGACCGGGGAGCTGTTTTTT
CASSEAGWVRTGELFF
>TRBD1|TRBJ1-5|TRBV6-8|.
TGTGCCAGCAGCTCCCGGGACAGGACTTTGATTAGCAATCAGCCCCAGCATTTT
CASSSRDRTLISNQPQHF